This T cell receptor (beta chain) was sequenced in a study of tumor-infiltrating lymphocytes in localized non-small cell lung cancer. Per the germline V gene, CDR1 is SGHTA and CDR2 is FQGTGA. The CDR3 sequence is 15 residues long. After removal of 5 bases from V and 5 bases from J, the junction contained 10 bases not matched to a gene. Some clones are missing from TCRdb's copy, which holds only in-frame ones; the method was immunoSEQ multiplex PCR. This sample has about 14,000 clones, with more than 60% found just once. This sequence joins TRBV7-3 and TRBJ2-5; 8 bases are shared with TRBD1. The sequenced sample was lung tumor tissue. This receptor was identified in a human donor with non-small cell lung cancer. CDR3 in DNA: TGTGCCAGCAGCACAGGGGGGACACGGTGGGAGACCCAGTACTTC. Its protein is CASSTGGTRWETQYF.